This TCR beta chain was observed in a study of shared clonotypes between healthy human individuals. Genomic DNA (from each subset) was split evenly across several immunoSEQ plates. Clones were read by immunoSEQ multiplex PCR, and TCRdb kept only the in-frame ones, dropping some. Of about 590,000 clones listed, around 95% are singletons. Losses at the gene ends were 2 bases for V and 4 bases for J; bases not matched to a gene: 5. The CDR3 extends over 13 amino acids. Germline V gene lookup returns CDR1 SQVTM and CDR2 ANQGSEA. Points on this clone: Antigen unknown. The same CDR3 also results from other DNA sequences found in this sample.

Study-level points and caveats: Sampling was confined to blood; repertoires within tissues likely differ.

Naive CD8 cells, CD45RO-negative and positively selected for CCR7, excluded terminally differentiated effector memory CD45RA+ cells. The specimen sequenced was naive CD8+ T cells sorted from blood. This chain uses TRBV29-1 with TRBJ2-7; 7 bases align to TRBD2. The receptor comes from a woman aged 25 to 39 in good health. CDR3: CSVESGEGYEQYF. The CDR3 DNA sequence: TGCAGCGTTGAATCGGGGGAGGGATACGAGCAGTACTTC.